What follows are 9 T cell receptor beta chains derived from one specimen sequenced in a study of shared clonotypes between healthy human individuals. The table came from immunoSEQ multiplex PCR; TCRdb's copy has only in-frame clones and leaves some out. This table holds over a million clones, about 75% found once. The source material was memory CD4+ T cells sorted from blood. Regarding subset: CD45RA-negative fraction. All receptors come from a man between 18 and 35 years old in good health.

The chain couples TRBV5-4 to TRBJ1-2; 8 bases fit TRBD1. The junction had 16 bases not matched to a gene; V was cut back by 2 bases and J by 4 bases. Germline assignment: CDR1 SGHNT and CDR2 YYREEE (reference sequence). The length of the CDR3 is 18 residues. In DNA form, the CDR3 reads TGTGCCAGCAGCTTAAAACAGGGGGGAGGGCCGACACCCTATGGCTACACCTTC. Translation gives CASSLKQGGGPTPYGYTF.

This clone was found once. This chain uses TRBV10-3 with TRBJ2-4; 7 bases map to TRBD2. This CDR3 contains 15 residues. V lost 2 bases and J lost 3; bases outside the gene matches: 4. Per the germline V gene, CDR1 is ENHRY and CDR2 is SYGVKD. CDR3 coding DNA: TGTGCCATCAGTGAGGGGAGGGGCGACAAAAACATTCAGTACTTC. Residues: CAISEGRGDKNIQYF.

This sequence joins TRBV5-4 and TRBJ2-5, with 9 nucleotides matching TRBD1. Germline trimming cut 6 bases from V and 7 bases from J; bases unmatched to any gene: 13. The germline V gene has CDR1 SGHNT and CDR2 YYREEE (reference sequence). The CDR3 runs 15 residues. CDR3 residues: CASKKTGGVEGTQYF. The CDR3, as DNA: TGTGCCAGCAAAAAGACAGGGGGTGTAGAGGGGACCCAGTACTTC. Looking up the rest from reference TRBV5-4 and TRBJ2-5 gives the full variable domain: ETGVTQSPTHLIKTRGQQVTLRCSSQSGHNTVSWYQQALGQGPQFIFQYYREEENGRGNFPPRFSGLQFPNYSSELNVNALELDDSALYLCASKKTGGVEGTQYFGPGTRLLVL.

The sample holds one count of this clone. V gene TRBV7-3 combines with J gene TRBJ2-2; either TRBD1 or TRBD2 may supply D (5 bases each). Germline values: CDR1 SGHTA, CDR2 FQGTGA. Trimming shortened V by 1 base and J by 3 bases, and 18 bases separated the two germline ends. The CDR3 consists of 18 residues. The CDR3 protein is CASSLRPPGRGDTGELFF. The CDR3 region has the DNA TGTGCCAGCAGCTTAAGGCCTCCGGGACGGGGAGACACCGGGGAGCTGTTTTTT.

The chain couples TRBV11-3 to TRBJ2-4, with 8 positions matching TRBD1. The trim removed 1 base at V and 3 bases at J, leaving 8 bases unmatched. Germline values: CDR1 SGHNT, CDR2 YENEEA. There are 17 residues in the CDR3. CDR3 DNA sequence: TGTGCCAGCAGCTTAGGCGGACAGGGAAGCGTCAAAAACATTCAGTACTTC. As protein: CASSLGGQGSVKNIQYF.

This chain joins TRBV11-2 and TRBJ2-4, with 11 bases fitting TRBD2. The germline V gene encodes CDR1 SGHAT and CDR2 FQNNGV. The CDR3 runs to 15 residues. V gave up 5 bases and J gave up 6 bases; unmatched junction bases: 6. CDR3: CASSPSSGGLNIQYF. The CDR3 DNA reads TGTGCCAGCAGCCCGTCTAGCGGGGGGTTAAACATTCAGTACTTC.

V usage is TRBV7-2 and J usage is TRBJ2-7; 8 nucleotides line up with TRBD2. Germline assignment: CDR1 SGHTA and CDR2 FQGNSA. This CDR3 region has 15 residues. With V trimmed by 6 bases and J by 1 base, 8 bases remained unmatched. The CDR3 spells CASRPGLAESYEQYF. The DNA of the CDR3 is TGTGCCAGCAGACCTGGACTAGCTGAGTCCTACGAGCAGTACTTC.

The chain joins TRBV19 to TRBJ1-2, with D uncertain. The germline CDR1 and CDR2 sequences are LNHDA and SQIVND (reference sequence). The CDR3 has 14 amino acids. Trimming stripped 4 bases from V and 2 bases from J, with 11 bases between. CDR3 sequence reads: CASSTAPPNYGYTF. The CDR3 DNA sequence: TGTGCCAGTAGTACGGCCCCCCCCAACTATGGCTACACCTTC.

The chain combines TRBV5-4 with TRBJ2-7; TRBD2 matches at 12 bases. The germline CDR1 and CDR2 sequences are SGHNT and YYREEE (reference sequence). The CDR3 covers 16 residues. The ends lost 3 bases at V and 2 bases at J; junction bases unmatched: 6. CDR3 in amino acids: CASSSGLAGKTYEQYF. The CDR3 bases are TGTGCCAGCAGCTCCGGACTAGCGGGAAAGACCTACGAGCAGTACTTC.